This T cell receptor beta chain came from a study of blood T cells in healthy people across ages. Primers used in a second PCR of about 6 to 11 cycles were a sample-barcoded 5' primer and a J-beta primer mix. TCRdb passed the 5' RACE reads through MiXCR, listing each CDR3 protein once. The sample lists around 650,000 distinct CDR3 sequences, around two fifths occurring once. CDR1 is MNHEY and CDR2 is SMNVEV in the germline V gene (reference sequence). This CDR3 has 20 residues. J gave up 3 bases and V 4 bases, and 21 bases lay outside the gene matches. The rearrangement uses TRBV27 and TRBJ2-3; 8 bases map to TRBD2. This TCR derives from a man older than 75 in good health. Sequencing was performed on blood. As DNA, the CDR3 is TGTGCCAGCAGTTCGCCTCGCATACTAGCGGTCCCCAGACCGACAGATACGCAGTATTTT. It translates to CASSSPRILAVPRPTDTQYF.